Sequencing of this T cell receptor beta chain was carried out in a study of blood T cell repertoires in COVID-19. The germline V gene encodes CDR1 SGHVS and CDR2 FQNEAQ. This CDR3 contains 14 residues. The V and J ends lost 0 bases and 4 bases, in that order; junction bases with no gene match: 3. Using immunoSEQ multiplex PCR, the repertoire was profiled, and TCRdb retains in-frame clones only, with some absent. Seen here are about 150,000 clones, around four fifths observed once, and the top ten hold approximately 3.7%. The sequence derives from a woman aged 80 or over with acute or convalescent COVID-19. Sequencing used peripheral blood. The rearrangement uses TRBV7-8 and TRBJ2-7; TRBD1 aligns across 7 bases. The CDR3 spells CASSLASGGYEQYF. The DNA for the CDR3 is TGTGCCAGCAGCTTAGCTTCAGGGGGATACGAGCAGTACTTC.